Shown below are 8 T cell receptor beta chains from a single sample sequenced in a study of cytomegalovirus exposure and HLA in healthy donors (dated by TCRdb to 2017 to 2019). The library was built by means of the immunoSEQ multiplex PCR assay. The multiplex PCR relied on a mix of 60 forward primers for TCR Vbeta segments and 13 reverse primers for TCR Jbeta segments. In its TCRdb copy, this immuneACCESS table keeps in-frame sequences only and misses some clones. Where compared with another copy, unresolved V genes explain less than half of these, and the others have no known cause. For this sample the table gives approximately 100,000 clones, of which just under 80% were detected only once. The ten largest clonotypes hold approximately 3.6% of the sample. The specimen was PBMCs. These receptors came from a woman aged 40 to 55 in good health and CMV-seronegative.

The V gene is TRBV4-3, the J gene TRBJ2-2, with 9 bases identical to TRBD2. The CDR3 is 18 amino acids. The V gene's germline CDR1 is LGHNA and CDR2 YSLEER. Germline trimming cut 1 base from V and 5 bases from J; bases unmatched to any gene: 11. The CDR3 DNA sequence: TGCGCCAGCAGCCAAGCTCCCGGGGCGGGGGGGTTGACCGGGGAGCTGTTTTTT. Translating it yields CASSQAPGAGGLTGELFF.

This rearrangement joins TRBV5-4 to TRBJ1-2, with D maybe TRBD1 (5 bases). The germline gives CDR1 SGHNT, CDR2 YYREEE (reference sequence). The CDR3 spans 16 residues. Deletions cut 0 bases from V and 4 bases from J, with 16 bases between. The CDR3 loop is CASSLASGTALYGYTF. CDR3 DNA: TGTGCCAGCAGCTTGGCCTCGGGGACTGCTCTCTATGGCTACACCTTC.

The chain joins TRBV11-2 to TRBJ1-1; the D gene is possibly TRBD1 (6 bases). The ends were cut back, 10 bases at V and 1 base at J, with 10 bases in the middle. Germline assignment: CDR1 SGHAT and CDR2 FQNNGV. CDR3 size: 12 residues. The CDR3, as DNA: TGTGCCACTCTACAGGGGAACACTGAAGCTTTCTTT. Its protein is CATLQGNTEAFF.

The chain is built from TRBV30 and TRBJ2-3; TRBD1 aligns across 7 bases. Trimming removed 0 bases from V and 11 bases from J; junction bases left unmatched: 5. This CDR3 is built from 12 residues. Germline V CDR1 and CDR2: GTSNPN, SVGIG (reference sequence). For the CDR3, the DNA is TGTGCCTGGAGTGTACCTGGGGACAGGCAGTATTTT. It yields the protein CAWSVPGDRQYF. The variable domain in full, with the rest retrieved from reference TRBV30 and TRBJ2-3, is SQTIHQWPATLVQPVGSPLSLECTVEGTSNPNLYWYRQAAGRGLQLLFYSVGIGQISSEVPQNLSASRPQDRQFILSSKKLLLSDSGFYLCAWSVPGDRQYFGPGTRLTVL.

CDR3 DNA: TGTGCCAGCAGCCGACAGGACTCTGCGGATGAAAAACTGTTTTTT. Translated: CASSRQDSADEKLFF. This chain joins TRBV27 and TRBJ1-4; tentatively, D is TRBD1 (6 bases). Trimming removed 6 bases at V and 6 bases at J, with 17 bases between. The germline CDR1 and CDR2 sequences are MNHEY and SMNVEV (reference sequence). The CDR3 is made up of 15 amino acids.

The J gene is TRBJ1-4, the V gene TRBV27, with D maybe TRBD1 (6 bases). Germline V gene data show CDR1 as MNHEY and CDR2 as SMNVEV (reference sequence). The CDR3 contains 15 residues. V was cut by 2 bases and J by 0 bases, with 7 bases left in between. CDR3 protein: CASSLEGATNEKLFF. The CDR3 nucleotides are TGTGCCAGCAGTTTAGAGGGGGCAACTAATGAAAAACTGTTTTTT.

This chain connects TRBV5-1 to TRBJ2-2, with 7 positions matching TRBD1. The CDR3 is 16 residues long. The ends lost 5 bases at V and 0 bases at J; junction bases unmatched: 7. Germline V gene lookup returns CDR1 SGHRS and CDR2 YFSETQ. The CDR3 spells CASSRDRATNTGELFF. CDR3 sequence (DNA): TGCGCCAGCAGTCGTGACAGGGCTACGAACACCGGGGAGCTGTTTTTT.

The rearrangement uses TRBV11-2 and TRBJ1-1, with 8 bases matching TRBD1. This CDR3 has 13 residues. The V gene's germline CDR1 is SGHAT and CDR2 FQNNGV. Losses at the gene ends were 3 bases for V and 7 bases for J; bases not matched to a gene: 4. The CDR3 sequence is CASSFGTGSEAFF. The CDR3 coding sequence is TGTGCCAGCAGCTTCGGGACAGGTAGTGAAGCTTTCTTT.